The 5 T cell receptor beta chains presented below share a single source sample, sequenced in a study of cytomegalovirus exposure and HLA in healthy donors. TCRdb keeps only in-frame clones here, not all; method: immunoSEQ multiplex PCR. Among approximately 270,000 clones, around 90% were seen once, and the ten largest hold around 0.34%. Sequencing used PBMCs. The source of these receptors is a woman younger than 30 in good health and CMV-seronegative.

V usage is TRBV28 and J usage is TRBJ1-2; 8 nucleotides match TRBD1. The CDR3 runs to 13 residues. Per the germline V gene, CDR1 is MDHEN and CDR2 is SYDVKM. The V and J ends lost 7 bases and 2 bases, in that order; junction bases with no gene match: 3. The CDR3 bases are TGTGCCAGCAAACCAGGGGGCAACTATGGCTACACCTTC. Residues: CASKPGGNYGYTF.

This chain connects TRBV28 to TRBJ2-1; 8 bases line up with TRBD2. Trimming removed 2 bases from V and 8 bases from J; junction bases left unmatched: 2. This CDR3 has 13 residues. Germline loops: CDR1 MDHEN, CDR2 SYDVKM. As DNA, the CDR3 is TGTGCCAGCAGTTTAGGCGGGGGGTATGAGCAGTTCTTC. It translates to CASSLGGGYEQFF.

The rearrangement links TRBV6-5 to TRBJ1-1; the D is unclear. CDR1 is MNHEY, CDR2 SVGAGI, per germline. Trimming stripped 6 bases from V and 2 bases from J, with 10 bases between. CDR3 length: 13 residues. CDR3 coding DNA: TGTGCCAGCAGCGAACAGAGTAACACTGAAGCTTTCTTT. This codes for CASSEQSNTEAFF.

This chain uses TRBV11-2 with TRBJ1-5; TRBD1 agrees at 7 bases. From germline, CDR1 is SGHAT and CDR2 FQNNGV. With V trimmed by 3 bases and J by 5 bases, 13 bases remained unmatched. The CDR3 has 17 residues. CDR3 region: CASSLGTVVGFDQPQHF. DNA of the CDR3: TGTGCCAGCAGCTTGGGGACAGTAGTAGGGTTTGATCAGCCCCAGCATTTT.

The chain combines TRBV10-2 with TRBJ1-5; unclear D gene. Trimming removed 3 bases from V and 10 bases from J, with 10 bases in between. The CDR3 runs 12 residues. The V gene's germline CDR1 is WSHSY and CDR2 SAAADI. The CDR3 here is CASSDRRHPQHF. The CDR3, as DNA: TGCGCCAGCAGTGACCGACGACACCCCCAGCATTTT.